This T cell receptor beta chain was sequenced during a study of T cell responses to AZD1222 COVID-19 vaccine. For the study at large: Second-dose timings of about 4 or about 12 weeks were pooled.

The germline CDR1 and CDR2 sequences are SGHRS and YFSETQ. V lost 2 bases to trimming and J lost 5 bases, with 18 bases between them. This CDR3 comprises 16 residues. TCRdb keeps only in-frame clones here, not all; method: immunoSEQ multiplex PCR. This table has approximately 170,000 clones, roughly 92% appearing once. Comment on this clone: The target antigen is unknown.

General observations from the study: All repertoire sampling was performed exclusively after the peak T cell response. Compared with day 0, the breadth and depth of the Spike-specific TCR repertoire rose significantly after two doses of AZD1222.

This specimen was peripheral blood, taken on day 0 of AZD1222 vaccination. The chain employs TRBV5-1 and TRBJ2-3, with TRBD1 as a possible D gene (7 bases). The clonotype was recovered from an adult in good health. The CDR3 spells CASSFGGGKRRDTQYF. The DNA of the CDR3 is TGCGCCAGCAGCTTCGGAGGGGGCAAGCGGAGAGATACGCAGTATTTT. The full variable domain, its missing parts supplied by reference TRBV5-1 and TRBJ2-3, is KAGVTQTPRYLIKTRGQQVTLSCSPISGHRSVSWYQQTPGQGLQFLFEYFSETQRNKGNFPGRFSGRQFSNSRSEMNVSTLELGDSALYLCASSFGGGKRRDTQYFGPGTRLTVL.